These T cell receptor beta chains were read from a single sample in a study of cytomegalovirus exposure and HLA in healthy donors. Using immunoSEQ multiplex PCR, the repertoire was profiled, and TCRdb retains in-frame clones only, with some absent. The sample shows about 200,000 clones, approximately 80% of them seen only once. The sequencing sample was made of PBMCs. The receptors were gathered from a woman aged 25 to 39 in good health and CMV-seronegative. Both conserved end residues are part of each CDR3. The order of the fields is J gene, clone size, V gene, D gene, CDR3 length, CDR3 DNA, CDR3 protein. The D gene is left open where the match is weak. Clone size appears in some rows only: once, few, many, or a class for an expanded clone.

TRBJ2-7,few,TRBV7-8,TRBD1,13,TGTGCCAGCAGCCCGGACAGGCGCTACGAGCAGTACTTC,CASSPDRRYEQYF
TRBJ2-5,.,TRBV7-3,TRBD1,14,TGTGCCAGCAGCTCTACCGGGACAGAAGAGACCCAGTACTTC,CASSSTGTEETQYF
TRBJ1-1,.,TRBV7-9,TRBD1,15,TGTGCCAGCACCCTTTTGACAGGGGTGAACACTGAAGCTTTCTTT,CASTLLTGVNTEAFF
TRBJ2-7,.,TRBV5-1,.,15,TGCGCCAGCAGCCCCGACAGGACCTCGTCCTACGAGCAGTACTTC,CASSPDRTSSYEQYF
TRBJ1-2,.,TRBV13,TRBD1,14,TGTGCCAGCACGGAAACAGGGGTTGGGGATGGCTACACCTTC,CASTETGVGDGYTF
TRBJ2-6,few,TRBV11-2,TRBD2,18,TGTGCCAGCAGCCCACGGGAGGCTTTTCGCGCACCGGCCAACGTCCTGACTTTC,CASSPREAFRAPANVLTF
TRBJ1-4,few,TRBV2,TRBD1,14,TGTGCCAGCAGTTCCGGGACAGGACGGGAAAAACTGTTTTTT,CASSSGTGREKLFF
TRBJ2-7,.,TRBV19,TRBD1,14,TGTGCCAGTACCCCAGGGGGAAGGGGCTACGAGCAGTACTTC,CASTPGGRGYEQYF
TRBJ2-7,.,TRBV27,.,21,TGTGCCAGCAGTTTACTGGTCGATCGTTTCTTAAATCCCCATTCTAAATACGAGCAGTACTTC,CASSLLVDRFLNPHSKYEQYF
TRBJ1-1,.,TRBV5-4,TRBD1,14,TGTGCCAGCAGCTTCAGGGGGCGAGGGACTGAAGCTTTCTTT,CASSFRGRGTEAFF
TRBJ2-7,.,TRBV29-1,.,14,TGCAGCGTAAACTCGGACAGCCTGCTCTACGAGCAGTACTTC,CSVNSDSLLYEQYF
TRBJ2-5,once,TRBV5-1,.,15,TGCGCCAGCAGCTTGTCCGGGGGAGTGGGGGAGACCCAGTACTTC,CASSLSGGVGETQYF
TRBJ2-3,.,TRBV9,TRBD2,17,TGTGCCAGCAGCAGTAACGGGAGCGGGAGATCGTCAGATACGCAGTATTTT,CASSSNGSGRSSDTQYF
TRBJ2-2,few,TRBV7-8,TRBD2,15,TGTGCCAGCAGCTTAGTGTCGGGAGGGATCGGGGAGCTGTTTTTT,CASSLVSGGIGELFF
TRBJ2-2,.,TRBV18,TRBD1,16,TGTGCCAGCTCACTGGCCGGACAGGGGGACACCGGGGAGCTGTTTTTT,CASSLAGQGDTGELFF
TRBJ2-7,.,TRBV2,TRBD2,15,TGTGCCAGCAGTATTGCGGGGGGGCCTACCTACGAGCAGTACTTC,CASSIAGGPTYEQYF
TRBJ2-7,.,TRBV4-3,TRBD2,16,TGCGCCAGCAGCCAAGATATTGGCGGGAGGTCCTACGAGCAGTACTTC,CASSQDIGGRSYEQYF
TRBJ2-7,.,TRBV7-9,.,13,TGTTCCAGCAGACCCGGGACTGCCTACGAGCAGTACTTC,CSSRPGTAYEQYF
TRBJ1-3,.,TRBV18,TRBD1,16,TGTGCCAGCTCACCAACCGGGACAGGGCCTGGAAACACCATATATTTT,CASSPTGTGPGNTIYF
TRBJ2-1,few,TRBV7-2,.,16,TGTGCCAGCAGCCCTCCCCCCGGGGGCTCCTACAATGAGCAGTTCTTC,CASSPPPGGSYNEQFF
TRBJ2-2,.,TRBV7-9,.,14,TGTGCCAGCAGCTTAGCACAGGGACCCGGGGAGCTGTTTTTT,CASSLAQGPGELFF
TRBJ1-2,.,TRBV28,.,12,TGTGCCAGCAGTCTAGGAAACTATGGCTACACCTTC,CASSLGNYGYTF
TRBJ2-2,.,TRBV2,TRBD2,16,TGTGCCAGCGGGCCCCCGGGACTAGCGGGGACCGGGGAGCTGTTTTTT,CASGPPGLAGTGELFF
TRBJ2-1,few,TRBV19,.,15,TGTGCCAGTAGTAGGGGCCTAAGCTCCTACAATGAGCAGTTCTTC,CASSRGLSSYNEQFF
TRBJ2-1,.,TRBV2,TRBD2,17,TGTGCCAGCGGCCCACTGTCGGCGGGGGGAATAAACAATGAGCAGTTCTTC,CASGPLSAGGINNEQFF
TRBJ2-3,few,TRBV6-6,TRBD1,14,TGTGCCAGCAGTTACGGACAGGCTGTGGATACGCAGTATTTT,CASSYGQAVDTQYF
TRBJ2-7,.,TRBV5-8,TRBD2,13,TGTGCCAGCAATAGCGGGAGCTCCTACGAGCAGTACTTC,CASNSGSSYEQYF
TRBJ2-2,.,TRBV7-3,.,17,TGTGCCAGCAGCTTGAGGAGCGCGGGGAGGAACACCGGGGAGCTGTTTTTT,CASSLRSAGRNTGELFF
TRBJ1-6,once,TRBV2,TRBD1,16,TGTGCCAGCAAAACAGGGGTGGGCTCCTATAATTCACCCCCCCACTTT,CASKTGVGSYNSPPHF
TRBJ1-5,.,TRBV6-5,TRBD1,15,TGTGCCAGCCGGAGGACAGGGAATAGGAATCAGCCCCAGCATTTT,CASRRTGNRNQPQHF
TRBJ2-5,.,TRBV10-3,TRBD1,14,TGTGCCATCAGCGGACAGGGTGGACAAGAGACCCAGTACTTC,CAISGQGGQETQYF
TRBJ1-2,.,TRBV5-1,TRBD1,15,TGCGCCAGCAGCTTGGACAGGGGTGGGGACTATGGCTACACCTTC,CASSLDRGGDYGYTF
TRBJ2-7,.,TRBV14,.,15,TGTGCCAGCAGTCCCCCTGGAGGAGTATATAGGGAGCAGTACTTC,CASSPPGGVYREQYF
TRBJ2-7,.,TRBV10-3,.,13,TGTGCCATCAGTGGGGCAGGGGACTACGAGCAGTACTTC,CAISGAGDYEQYF
TRBJ2-7,few,TRBV7-2,TRBD1,13,TGTGCCAGCAGCATCCGACAGGGCTACGAGCAGTACTTC,CASSIRQGYEQYF
TRBJ2-7,few,TRBV11-2,TRBD2,15,TGTGCCAGCAGCCGACTAGCGGGGGACTCCTACGAGCAGTACTTC,CASSRLAGDSYEQYF
TRBJ2-2,.,TRBV7-6,TRBD2,19,TGTGCCAGCAGCTTAAAACGGGTAGCGGGGAAGATAAACACCGGGGAGCTGTTTTTT,CASSLKRVAGKINTGELFF
TRBJ2-1,.,TRBV14,TRBD2,17,TGTGCCAGCAGCCAATGGGGAGTCGGGGGGGCCCGCAATGAGCAGTTCTTC,CASSQWGVGGARNEQFF
TRBJ2-7,.,TRBV6-1,TRBD1,14,TGTGCCAGCAGAAAGGACAGGGGGTCCTACGAGCAGTACTTC,CASRKDRGSYEQYF
TRBJ2-1,few,TRBV7-9,TRBD1,14,TGTGCCAGCAGCTTAAAGACAGGGCCCAATGAGCAGTTCTTC,CASSLKTGPNEQFF
TRBJ2-6,.,TRBV5-1,.,16,TGCGCCAGCAGCTTGAGGGGAGGCTCTGGGGCCAACGTCCTGACTTTC,CASSLRGGSGANVLTF
TRBJ1-2,.,TRBV29-1,.,13,TGCAGCGTTGAGGACAGATTCCTCGATGGCTACACCTTC,CSVEDRFLDGYTF
TRBJ2-5,.,TRBV5-1,.,14,TGCGCCAGCGGACCCAGACTAGACGTAGAGACCCAGTACTTC,CASGPRLDVETQYF
TRBJ2-2,.,TRBV9,TRBD1,16,TGTGCCAGCAGCGCAACTCCCGGGACAGGGGCCGGGGAGCTGTTTTTT,CASSATPGTGAGELFF